This T cell receptor beta chain was sequenced in a study of molecular identifiers for immune sequencing clone quantification. Study results and caveats: Clones exceeding 20 RNA copies carried over 98% of effector molecules but under 1% of naive-cell molecules. Single-cell amounts of spiked Jurkat TCR RNA were reportedly detectable among over 750,000 naive cells.

Trimming cost V 6 bases and J 3 bases, with 12 bases left between them. From germline, CDR1 is DFQATT and CDR2 SNEGSKA (reference sequence). This CDR3 comprises 12 residues. A note on this clonotype: Its antigen remains unknown. Possible read error: a much larger clone is one base away.

TCRdb re-analysed the PCR reads in MiXCR, keeping a single row per CDR3 protein. This table has a few hundred thousand distinct CDR3 sequences, around 23% appearing once. Naive CD8 libraries were made from approximately 20,000 to 1,000,000 sorted cells, and they used 10%, 30% or 50% RNA. Sequenced input: naive CD8+ T cells from blood, with Jurkat cell RNA spiked in. Subset indicated: FACS-sorted CD8+CD4-CCR7+CD45RA+ naive T cells. The chain links TRBV20-1 to TRBJ2-7; D remains unclear. This sequence was found in a human donor in good health. Some libraries in this study had Jurkat cell RNA spiked in. The CDR3 sequence is CSASDTFYEQYF. DNA of the CDR3: TGCAGTGCCAGTGACACTTTCTACGAGCAGTACTTC.